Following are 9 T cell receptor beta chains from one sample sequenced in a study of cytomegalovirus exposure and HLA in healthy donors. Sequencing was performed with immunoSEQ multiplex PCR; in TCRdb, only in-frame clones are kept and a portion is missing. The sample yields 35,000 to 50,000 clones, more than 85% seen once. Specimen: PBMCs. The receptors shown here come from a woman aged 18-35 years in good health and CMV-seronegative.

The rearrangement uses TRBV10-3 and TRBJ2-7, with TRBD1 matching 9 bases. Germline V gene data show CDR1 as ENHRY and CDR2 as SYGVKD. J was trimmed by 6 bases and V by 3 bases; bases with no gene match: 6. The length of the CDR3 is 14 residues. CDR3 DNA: TGTGCCATCAGTGACCCCGGGACAGGGTTCGAGCAGTACTTC. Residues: CAISDPGTGFEQYF.

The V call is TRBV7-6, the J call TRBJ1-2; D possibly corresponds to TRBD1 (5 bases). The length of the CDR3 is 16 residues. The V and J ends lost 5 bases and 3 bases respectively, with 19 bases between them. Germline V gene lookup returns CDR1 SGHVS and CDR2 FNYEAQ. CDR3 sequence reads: CASSQQVNSRHYGYTF. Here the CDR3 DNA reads TGTGCCAGCAGCCAACAGGTCAACTCAAGGCACTATGGCTACACCTTC.

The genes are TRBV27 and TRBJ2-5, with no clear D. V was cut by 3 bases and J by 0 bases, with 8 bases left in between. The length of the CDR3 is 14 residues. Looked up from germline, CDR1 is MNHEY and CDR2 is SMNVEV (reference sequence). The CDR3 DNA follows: TGTGCCAGCAGTTTCGATCAGTACCAAGAGACCCAGTACTTC. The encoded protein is CASSFDQYQETQYF.

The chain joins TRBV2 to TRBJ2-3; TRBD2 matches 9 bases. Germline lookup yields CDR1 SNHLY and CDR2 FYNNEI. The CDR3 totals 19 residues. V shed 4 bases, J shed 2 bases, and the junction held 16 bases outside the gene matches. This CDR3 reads CASSGLADNITALTDTQYF. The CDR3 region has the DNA TGTGCCAGCAGTGGACTAGCGGATAATATAACAGCGCTCACAGATACGCAGTATTTT.

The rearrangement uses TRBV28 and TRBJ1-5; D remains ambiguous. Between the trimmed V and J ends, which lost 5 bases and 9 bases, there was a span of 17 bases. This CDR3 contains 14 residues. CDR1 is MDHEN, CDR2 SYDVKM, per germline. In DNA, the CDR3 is TGTGCCAGCAGTCCGGGGAGGCGAAGAGGGCCCCAGCATTTT. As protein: CASSPGRRRGPQHF.

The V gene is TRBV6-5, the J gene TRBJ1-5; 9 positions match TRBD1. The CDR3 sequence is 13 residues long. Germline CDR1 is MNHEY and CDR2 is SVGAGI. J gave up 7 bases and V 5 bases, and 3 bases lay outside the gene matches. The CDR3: CASSPQGAQPQHF. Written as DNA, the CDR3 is TGTGCCAGCAGTCCACAGGGGGCCCAGCCCCAGCATTTT.

The CDR3 sequence is CASSPPRRGRPNEKLFF. DNA for the CDR3: TGTGCCAGCAGTCCCCCCCGGCGGGGGCGCCCCAATGAAAAACTGTTTTTT. V gene TRBV28 combines with J gene TRBJ1-4, with D tentatively TRBD1 (6 bases). CDR1 is MDHEN, CDR2 SYDVKM, per germline. The V and J ends lost 5 bases and 5 bases respectively, with 21 bases between them. CDR3 length: 17 residues.

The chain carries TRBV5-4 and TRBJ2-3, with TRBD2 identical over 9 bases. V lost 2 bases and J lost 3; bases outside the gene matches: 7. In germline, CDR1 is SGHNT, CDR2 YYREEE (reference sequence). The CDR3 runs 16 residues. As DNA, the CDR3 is TGTGCCAGCAGCTTTCGACTAGCGGAGACGACAGATACGCAGTATTTT. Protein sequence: CASSFRLAETTDTQYF.

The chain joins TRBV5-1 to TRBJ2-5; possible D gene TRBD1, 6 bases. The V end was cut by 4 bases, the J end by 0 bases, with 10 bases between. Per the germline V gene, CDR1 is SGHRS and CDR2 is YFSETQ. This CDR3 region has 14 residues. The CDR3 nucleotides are TGCGCCAGCAGCCCGGACAGCCACCAAGAGACCCAGTACTTC. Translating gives CASSPDSHQETQYF.